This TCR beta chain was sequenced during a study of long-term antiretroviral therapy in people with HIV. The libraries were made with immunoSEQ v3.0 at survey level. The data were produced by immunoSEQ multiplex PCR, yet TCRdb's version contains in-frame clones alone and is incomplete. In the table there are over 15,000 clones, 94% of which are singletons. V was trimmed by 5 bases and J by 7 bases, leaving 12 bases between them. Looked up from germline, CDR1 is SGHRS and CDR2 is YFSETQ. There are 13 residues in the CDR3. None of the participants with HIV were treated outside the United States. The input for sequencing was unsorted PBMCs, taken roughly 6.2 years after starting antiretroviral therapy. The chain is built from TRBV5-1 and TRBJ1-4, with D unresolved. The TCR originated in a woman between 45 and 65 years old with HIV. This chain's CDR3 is CASRLSETEKLFF. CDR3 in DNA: TGCGCCAGCAGGTTGTCCGAAACTGAAAAACTGTTTTTT.